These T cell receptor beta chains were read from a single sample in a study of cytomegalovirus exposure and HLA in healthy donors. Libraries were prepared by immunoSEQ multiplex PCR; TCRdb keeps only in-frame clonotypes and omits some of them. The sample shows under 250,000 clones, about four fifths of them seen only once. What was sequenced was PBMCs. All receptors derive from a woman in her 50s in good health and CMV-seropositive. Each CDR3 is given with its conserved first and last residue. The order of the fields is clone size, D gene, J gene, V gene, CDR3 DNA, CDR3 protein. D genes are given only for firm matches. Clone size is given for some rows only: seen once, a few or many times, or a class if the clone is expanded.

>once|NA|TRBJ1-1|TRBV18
TGTGCCAGCTCACCAGGGCAGCCAAACACTGAAGCTTTCTTT
CASSPGQPNTEAFF
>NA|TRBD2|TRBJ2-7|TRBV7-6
TGTGCCAGCAGCTTTGGCCCAGCGGGGGCCTACGAGCAGTACTTC
CASSFGPAGAYEQYF
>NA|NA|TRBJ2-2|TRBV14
TGTGCCAGCAGCCCCGAGTCCGGGGAGCTGTTTTTT
CASSPESGELFF
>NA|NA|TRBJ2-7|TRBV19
TGTGCCAGTAGTATAGGGACGGGGGCCTACGAGCAGTACTTC
CASSIGTGAYEQYF
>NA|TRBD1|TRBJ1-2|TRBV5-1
TGCGCCAGCAGCTTGGTGGGACAGGCACAGCTGGACTATGGCTACACCTTC
CASSLVGQAQLDYGYTF
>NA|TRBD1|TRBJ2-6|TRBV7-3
TGTGCCAGCAGCGGACAGGGGGTGAACTCTGGGGCCAACGTCCTGACTTTC
CASSGQGVNSGANVLTF
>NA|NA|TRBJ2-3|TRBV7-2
TGTGCCAGCAGCTTAAGTTCCGTGGGAACTAGCCGACAGGATACGCAGTATTTT
CASSLSSVGTSRQDTQYF
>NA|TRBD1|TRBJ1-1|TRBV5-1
TGCGCCAGCAGCTTGAGGCAGGGGGCTAACACTGAAGCTTTCTTT
CASSLRQGANTEAFF
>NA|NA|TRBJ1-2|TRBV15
TGTGCCACCAGCCAAGCGGATTTCTATGGCTACACCTTC
CATSQADFYGYTF
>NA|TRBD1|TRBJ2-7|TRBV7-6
TGTGCCAGCAGTCGGGACAGGTCCTACGAGCAGTACTTC
CASSRDRSYEQYF
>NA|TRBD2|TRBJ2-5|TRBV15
TGTGCCACCAGCAGAGGACTAGCGGAAAGGTCCCAGTACTTC
CATSRGLAERSQYF
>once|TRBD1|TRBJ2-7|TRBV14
TGTGCCAGCAGCCAAGTAGGGACAGGGCTCTACGAGCAGTACTTC
CASSQVGTGLYEQYF
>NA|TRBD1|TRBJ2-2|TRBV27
TGTGCCAGCAGCCGTGGACAGGGGGCAATCACCGGGGAGCTGTTTTTT
CASSRGQGAITGELFF
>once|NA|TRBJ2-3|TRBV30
TGTGCCTGGAGTGCCAGGGGAGTTCTCCGCACAGATACGCAGTATTTT
CAWSARGVLRTDTQYF
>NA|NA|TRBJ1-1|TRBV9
TGTGCCAGCAGCCTAAGACAGGACACTGAAGCTTTCTTT
CASSLRQDTEAFF
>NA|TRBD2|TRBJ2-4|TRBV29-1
TGCAGCGTCGTGCTAGCGGCGCCGAGTAAAAACATTCAGTACTTC
CSVVLAAPSKNIQYF
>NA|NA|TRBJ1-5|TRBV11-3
TGTGCCAGCAGCCCACAGGGTCAGCCCCAGCATTTT
CASSPQGQPQHF
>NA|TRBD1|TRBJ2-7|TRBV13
TGTGCCAGCAGCCGTACGCGGACAGGGGGGCCCTACGAGCAGTACTTC
CASSRTRTGGPYEQYF
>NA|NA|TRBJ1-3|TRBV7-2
TGTGCCAGCAGCCCCAACTCTGGAAACACCATATATTTT
CASSPNSGNTIYF
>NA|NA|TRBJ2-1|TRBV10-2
TGCGCCAGCACTTCTTTGCGAATTTCCTACAATGAGCAGTTCTTC
CASTSLRISYNEQFF
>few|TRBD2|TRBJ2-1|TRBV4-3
TGCGCCAGCAGCCTCGAAGGTCTAGCGGGGTACAATGAGCAGTTCTTC
CASSLEGLAGYNEQFF
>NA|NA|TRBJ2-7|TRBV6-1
TGTGCCAGCAGGGACTCCAACTTCGAACAGTACTTC
CASRDSNFEQYF
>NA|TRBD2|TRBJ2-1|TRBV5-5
TGTGCCAGCAGCTCCTGGCGGGGGGGCCTCAATGAGCAGTTCTTC
CASSSWRGGLNEQFF
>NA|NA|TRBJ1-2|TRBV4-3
TGCGCCAGCAGCCAAAGGGTGACAGGATCCTATGGCTACACCTTC
CASSQRVTGSYGYTF
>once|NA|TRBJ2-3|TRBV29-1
TGCAGCGGAACAGGGAGCACAGATACGCAGTATTTT
CSGTGSTDTQYF
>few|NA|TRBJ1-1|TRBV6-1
TGTGCCAGCAGTGTTATAGGGGGTGAAGCTTTCTTT
CASSVIGGEAFF
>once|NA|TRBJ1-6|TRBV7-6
TGTGCCAGCAGCTACCAGCTGGGCCAGGGAACGAGCTCCTATAATTCACCCCTCCACTTT
CASSYQLGQGTSSYNSPLHF
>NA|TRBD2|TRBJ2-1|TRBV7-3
TGTGCCAGCAGCATTTTAGCGGGGGGTTACAATGAGCAGTTCTTC
CASSILAGGYNEQFF
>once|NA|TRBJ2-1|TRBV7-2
TGTGCCAGCAGCTTCTCGGGAAATGAGCAGTTCTTC
CASSFSGNEQFF
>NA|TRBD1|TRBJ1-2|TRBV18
TGTGCCAGCTCACCAGACAGGGATACACTACCACTCTATGGCTACACCTTC
CASSPDRDTLPLYGYTF
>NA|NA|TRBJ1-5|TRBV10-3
TGTGCCATCAGTGAATCCCGGTGGCAGCCCCAGCATTTT
CAISESRWQPQHF
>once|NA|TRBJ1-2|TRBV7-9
TGTGCCAGCAGCTTAATCGTCGGGGACTACACCTTC
CASSLIVGDYTF